The 2 T cell receptor beta chains in this list originate from one sample, sequenced in a study of T cells expressing NK-cell markers. TCRdb re-analyzed the 5' RACE reads; it lists each CDR3 protein once, without DNA. The sample table sets out some 140,000 distinct CDR3 sequences. Source material: blood T cells: a sorted CD56 or NKG2C T cell subset, CD4+ or CD8+ T cells, or bulk PBMC T cells (not recorded which). These receptors all come from a woman between 45 and 60 years old in good health.

The chain has TRBV20-1 and TRBJ1-5; TCRdb's D call of TRBD1 is untestable without DNA. CDR1 DFQATT and CDR2 SNEGSKA come from the germline V gene (reference sequence). The CDR3 sequence is 18 residues long. CDR3 sequence reads: CSARGDRDGEYSNQPQHF.

The genes are TRBV6-1 and TRBJ1-6; TCRdb's D gene call, TRBD1, goes unchecked for lack of DNA. CDR1 and CDR2 from the germline V gene are MNHNS and SASEGT. The CDR3 sequence is 17 residues long. CDR3: CASSEAPPQGGSSPLHF.